Presented here are 27 T cell receptor beta chains from one specimen sequenced in a study of Ad26.COV2.S vaccination and SARS-CoV-2 variants. This table comes from immunoSEQ multiplex PCR, and its TCRdb copy is limited to in-frame clones, with some not included. Of 360,000 or so clones listed, around 91% are singletons. Specified treatment: roughly 19 received Ad26.COV2.S at low or high dose, single or two shots; 5 received placebo; per-sample allocation not given. The samples were gathered on day 63 after the first injection of vaccine or placebo. The source was peripheral blood, collected in a trial of Ad26.COV2.S vaccine versus placebo. The receptors come from a person between 18 and 60 years old who received the Ad26.COV2.S COVID-19 vaccine or a placebo.

This chain uses TRBV7-9 with TRBJ2-3; 7 bases are shared with TRBD1. V dropped 0 bases and J dropped 1; count of bases not matched to a gene: 4. CDR1 and CDR2 from the germline V gene are SEHNR and FQNEAQ (reference sequence). CDR3 size: 16 residues. The CDR3 nucleotides are TGTGCCAGCAGCTTAGCGCCACAGGGGCGCACAGATACGCAGTATTTT. Translation gives CASSLAPQGRTDTQYF.

The DNA of the CDR3 is TGTGCCAGTAGTCCGGCCGGGCCTTATGGCTACACCTTC. This gives the protein CASSPAGPYGYTF. The V and J genes are TRBV19 and TRBJ1-2, with no clear D. The CDR3 spans 13 residues. With 5 bases removed from V and 5 bases from J, the gap between germline ends came to 12 bases. The germline V gene encodes CDR1 LNHDA and CDR2 SQIVND (reference sequence).

V usage is TRBV3-1 (or the pseudogene TRBV3-2) and J usage is TRBJ2-3, with D unresolved. In germline, CDR1 is LGHDT, CDR2 YNNKEL (reference sequence). This CDR3 contains 14 residues. Trimming cost V 1 base and J 1 base, with 6 bases left between them. The CDR3 DNA reads TGTGCCAGCAGCCAAGTTATGCGCACAGATACGCAGTATTTT. Translating gives CASSQVMRTDTQYF.

The CDR3 bases are TGCAGTGCTAGTTCTGCGGGAGGGGGTACGCAGTATTTT. Its protein is CSASSAGGGTQYF. This rearrangement joins TRBV20-1 to TRBJ2-3; 9 bases line up with TRBD2. The trim removed 3 bases at V and 8 bases at J, leaving 6 bases unmatched. CDR3 length: 13 residues. Germline CDR1 DFQATT, CDR2 SNEGSKA (reference sequence).

The V and J genes are TRBV7-9 and TRBJ1-3, with D possibly being TRBD1 (5 bases). Germline CDR1 is SEHNR and CDR2 is FQNEAQ (reference sequence). The CDR3 has 14 residues. Trimming took off 4 bases at V and 4 bases at J, with 11 bases between the two ends. CDR3 protein: CASSSGGAGNTIYF. DNA for the CDR3: TGTGCCAGCAGCTCCGGGGGTGCCGGAAACACCATATATTTT.

This clone was seen once. The genes are TRBV6-6 and TRBJ2-1; D is unresolved. The V end was cut by 6 bases, the J end by 9 bases, with 9 bases between. The V gene's germline CDR1 is MNHNY and CDR2 SVGAGI (reference sequence). There are 11 residues in the CDR3. CDR3 coding DNA: TGTGCCAGCAGAACCCTGGGTGAGCAGTTCTTC. Encoded protein: CASRTLGEQFF.

The rearrangement links TRBV7-9 to TRBJ2-1; D gene ambiguous. Trimming took off 5 bases at V and 9 bases at J, with 14 bases between the two ends. Germline V gene data show CDR1 as SEHNR and CDR2 as FQNEAQ (reference sequence). The CDR3 runs 13 residues. The CDR3: CASSGPRWAEQFF. The CDR3 nucleotides read TGTGCCAGCAGCGGGCCCCGGTGGGCTGAGCAGTTCTTC.

About this clone: Other DNA sequences in the sample encode the same CDR3. The V call is TRBV5-4, the J call TRBJ1-1; D is ambiguous. This CDR3 is 12 amino acids long. Germline V gives CDR1 SGHNT, CDR2 YYREEE (reference sequence). The germline V and J ends were trimmed by 2 bases and 1 base, with 3 bases remaining between them. The CDR3 sequence is CASSLWNTEAFF. Here the CDR3 DNA reads TGTGCCAGCAGCTTATGGAACACTGAAGCTTTCTTT.

The chain carries TRBV9 and TRBJ2-2; unclear D gene. V lost 0 bases to trimming and J lost 6 bases, with 9 bases between them. Germline V lookup: CDR1 SGDLS, CDR2 YYNGEE. The CDR3 totals 14 residues. The CDR3 spells CASSVASIAGELFF. CDR3 coding DNA: TGTGCCAGCAGCGTAGCCTCCATTGCCGGGGAGCTGTTTTTT.

V is TRBV18 and J is TRBJ2-1, with no clear D. The V gene's germline CDR1 is KGHSH and CDR2 LQKENI. This CDR3 region has 17 residues. Trimming removed 3 bases from V and 3 bases from J, with 18 bases in between. In DNA, the CDR3 is TGTGCCAGCTCACCGCTACGAACAAGACTCTACTACAATGAGCAGTTCTTC. It specifies CASSPLRTRLYYNEQFF.

The chain combines TRBV7-9 with TRBJ2-5, with 7 bases aligning to TRBD1. Germline CDR1 and CDR2: SEHNR and FQNEAQ (reference sequence). This CDR3 has 15 residues. V lost 3 bases, J lost 4 bases, and 8 bases stayed unmatched. This CDR3 reads CASSLGQLKGETQYF. CDR3 DNA: TGTGCCAGCAGCTTGGGACAGCTAAAGGGAGAGACCCAGTACTTC.

The count of this clone is one. This rearrangement joins TRBV6-1 to TRBJ2-3; 9 bases map to TRBD2. In germline, CDR1 is MNHNS, CDR2 SASEGT. The CDR3 spans 15 residues. V lost 1 base to trimming and J lost 6 bases; unmatched junction nucleotides: 5. CDR3 region: CASSEGIAGVDTQYF. The CDR3 region has the DNA TGTGCCAGCAGTGAAGGGATAGCGGGAGTGGATACGCAGTATTTT.

This chain links TRBV7-9 with TRBJ1-3; no reliable D call. This CDR3 has 14 residues. Deletions cut 5 bases from V and 4 bases from J, with 12 bases between. The germline gives CDR1 SEHNR, CDR2 FQNEAQ (reference sequence). Here the CDR3 reads CASSQRNSGNTIYF. The CDR3 bases are TGTGCCAGCAGCCAGAGGAATTCGGGAAACACCATATATTTT. The whole variable domain, filled in from reference TRBV7-9 and TRBJ1-3, reads DTGVSQNPRHKITKRGQNVTFRCDPISEHNRLYWYRQTLGQGPEFLTYFQNEAQLEKSRLLSDRFSAERPKGSFSTLEIQRTEQGDSAMYLCASSQRNSGNTIYFGEGSWLTVV.

Only one count was recorded for this clone. V gene TRBV9 combines with J gene TRBJ2-7; TRBD2 might be the D (6 bases). CDR3 length: 16 amino acids. Germline lookup yields CDR1 SGDLS and CDR2 YYNGEE. The germline V and J ends were trimmed by 0 bases and 4 bases, with 17 bases remaining between them. CDR3 DNA sequence: TGTGCCAGCAGCGTAGGAGGGGCGGGGTTCTCGTACGAGCAGTACTTC. It is translated as CASSVGGAGFSYEQYF.

The rearrangement uses TRBV27 and TRBJ2-7, with TRBD1 identical over 11 bases. The J segment lost 2 bases and the V segment lost 3 bases, leaving 6 bases of the junction unmatched. The germline gives CDR1 MNHEY, CDR2 SMNVEV (reference sequence). There are 16 residues in the CDR3. CDR3 in amino acids: CASSLKSGQGAYEQYF. CDR3 sequence (DNA): TGTGCCAGCAGTTTGAAATCGGGACAGGGGGCCTACGAGCAGTACTTC.

The V gene is TRBV4-3, the J gene TRBJ2-3; TRBD1 matches 8 bases. V shed 1 base and J 1 base; nucleotides not matched to a gene: 4. The CDR3 extends over 16 amino acids. Looked up from germline, CDR1 is LGHNA and CDR2 is YSLEER. The DNA of the CDR3 is TGCGCCAGCAGCCAAGGCAGGGGGCACGGCACAGATACGCAGTATTTT. It encodes CASSQGRGHGTDTQYF.

This chain connects TRBV2 to TRBJ2-3, with D hard to call. V lost 3 bases to trimming and J lost 5 bases, with 6 bases between them. The CDR3 loop spans 12 amino acids. CDR1 and CDR2 (germline): SNHLY, FYNNEI. CDR3 DNA: TGTGCCAGCAGTGAGGAACGAGATACGCAGTATTTT. Translated: CASSEERDTQYF. Filled out from reference TRBV2 and TRBJ2-3, the complete variable domain reads EPEVTQTPSHQVTQMGQEVILRCVPISNHLYFYWYRQILGQKVEFLVSFYNNEISEKSEIFDDQFSVERPDGSNFTLKIRSTKLEDSAMYFCASSEERDTQYFGPGTRLTVL.

The table lists this clone with a count of one. The J gene is TRBJ1-1, the V gene TRBV13; D not certain. Germline lookup yields CDR1 PRHDT and CDR2 FYEKMQ (reference sequence). CDR3 size: 15 residues. The V end was cut by 0 bases, the J end by 3 bases, with 11 bases between. CDR3 nucleotides: TGTGCCAGCAGCTTAGGTGGACGGACCTACACTGAAGCTTTCTTT. Translation gives CASSLGGRTYTEAFF.

J is TRBJ1-1 and V is TRBV5-1, with 8 bases lining up with TRBD1. V trimming: 0 bases; J trimming: 4 bases; junction bases outside the gene matches: 5. CDR1 and CDR2 (germline): SGHRS, YFSETQ. CDR3 size: 15 residues. CDR3 DNA: TGCGCCAGCAGCTTGGCCGGCAGGGGGCCCACTGAAGCTTTCTTT. Encoded protein: CASSLAGRGPTEAFF.

The chain recombines TRBV7-2 with TRBJ1-2; D possibly corresponds to TRBD1 (5 bases). The CDR3 consists of 13 residues. Trimming took off 3 bases at V and 4 bases at J, with 9 bases between the two ends. The germline V gene encodes CDR1 SGHTA and CDR2 FQGNSA. In DNA, the CDR3 is TGTGCCAGCAGCTTTTCAGGGCTCTATGGCTACACCTTC. This gives the protein CASSFSGLYGYTF.

J is TRBJ2-3 and V is TRBV29-1; unclear D gene. Trimming removed 4 bases at V and 5 bases at J, with 19 bases between. Looked up from germline, CDR1 is SQVTM and CDR2 is ANQGSEA. The CDR3 is 15 amino acids. CDR3 DNA: TGCAGCGTTGCGGTAGGCCTCGCAATACTAGATACGCAGTATTTT. It is translated as CSVAVGLAILDTQYF.

DNA of the CDR3: TGTGCCAGCAGCTCTACAGGAGGCAGTTGGGATACCGGGGAGCTGTTTTTT. Amino acid sequence: CASSSTGGSWDTGELFF. The V and J genes are TRBV13 and TRBJ2-2, with D perhaps TRBD1 or TRBD2 (5 bases each). Germline V gene sequence: CDR1 PRHDT, CDR2 FYEKMQ (reference sequence). Deletions cut 4 bases from V and 5 bases from J, with 20 bases between. The CDR3 spans 17 residues. Looking up the rest from reference TRBV13 and TRBJ2-2 gives the full variable domain: AAGVIQSPRHLIKEKRETATLKCYPIPRHDTVYWYQQGPGQDPQFLISFYEKMQSDKGSIPDRFSAQQFSDYHSELNMSSLELGDSALYFCASSSTGGSWDTGELFFGEGSRLTVL.

This chain uses TRBV2 with TRBJ1-6; 7 bases map to TRBD1. Looked up from germline, CDR1 is SNHLY and CDR2 is FYNNEI. CDR3 length: 19 residues. The V gene end was trimmed by 2 bases and the J gene end by 2 bases; junction bases not matched to a gene: 12. The DNA of the CDR3 is TGTGCCAGCAGTGAAAACCCTAGACAGGGAGGAACCTATAATTCACCCCTCCACTTT. Its protein product is CASSENPRQGGTYNSPLHF.

This chain joins TRBV19 and TRBJ2-7; 8 positions agree with TRBD1. Germline assignment: CDR1 LNHDA and CDR2 SQIVND (reference sequence). The CDR3 totals 14 residues. J gave up 2 bases and V 4 bases, and 4 bases lay outside the gene matches. The CDR3: CASSTGTGAYEQYF. CDR3 DNA sequence: TGTGCCAGTAGTACCGGGACAGGAGCCTACGAGCAGTACTTC.

The V and J genes are TRBV6-5 and TRBJ2-7; tentatively, D is TRBD1 (6 bases). Germline V gives CDR1 MNHEY, CDR2 SVGAGI. V lost 0 bases to trimming and J lost 5 bases, with 11 bases between them. The CDR3 loop spans 14 amino acids. The CDR3 sequence is CASSYSYRANEQYF. The CDR3 DNA is TGTGCCAGCAGTTACTCCTACAGGGCCAACGAGCAGTACTTC.

This sequence joins TRBV11-2 and TRBJ2-3; D is unclear. Germline lookup yields CDR1 SGHAT and CDR2 FQNNGV. Trimming removed 4 bases from V and 2 bases from J, with 10 bases in between. The CDR3 runs to 14 residues. The CDR3 DNA is TGTGCCAGCAGCTACCTCGGAGTCACAGATACGCAGTATTTT. This encodes CASSYLGVTDTQYF.

Of note for this clone: At one boundary the junction diverges from the germline segment, which might be a read error. The chain has TRBV28 and TRBJ1-5; 9 bases are a match to TRBD1. The germline CDR1 and CDR2 sequences are MDHEN and SYDVKM. CDR3 length: 12 amino acids. This CDR3 reads CASSLTGGRRYF. DNA of the CDR3: TGTGCCAGCAGTTTGACAGGGGGTCGGCGGTATTTT.